This T cell receptor beta chain was sequenced in a study of cytomegalovirus exposure and HLA in healthy donors. This clone was seen a handful of times. The PCR made use of 60 Vbeta and 13 Jbeta primers. Only in-frame clones appear in the TCRdb table, and some are missing; sequencing was by immunoSEQ multiplex PCR. The repertoire includes hundreds of thousands of clones, about 79% of them detected once, and around 1.9% sits in the top ten. The CDR3 loop spans 15 amino acids. The V end was cut by 6 bases, the J end by 4 bases, with 15 bases between. The V gene's germline CDR1 is MNHEY and CDR2 SVGAGI. The receptor's source is a male donor in good health and CMV-seronegative. This chain uses TRBV6-5 with TRBJ2-2; TRBD2 is a possible D gene (6 bases). The source material was PBMCs. Here the CDR3 DNA reads TGTGCCAGCAGAGCCGCGGGACGGTTCACCGGGGAGCTGTTTTTT. It codes for CASRAAGRFTGELFF.